Shown below are 2 T cell receptor beta chains from a single sample sequenced in a study of graft-versus-host responses after intestinal transplantation. Measured with immunoSEQ multiplex PCR; TCRdb has only the in-frame clones, and not every one. The repertoire holds around 14,000 clones, 35% to 45% seen once, with roughly 15% in the top ten. The authors seeded 200,000 CFSE-labeled responder cells together with 200,000 irradiated stimulator cells tagged with violet dye. The material was alloreactive CD8+ T cells from a mixed lymphocyte reaction culture, obtained before intestinal transplant. Subset denoted: CFSE-low proliferating T cells sorted from approximately 6-day pre-transplant mixed lymphocyte reaction (GvH or HvG direction). The receptor source for this set is a human patient who received an intestinal transplant.

This clone turned up a few times. This sequence joins TRBV2 and TRBJ2-7; D uncertain. The CDR3 contains 14 residues. CDR1 and CDR2 (germline): SNHLY, FYNNEI. Between the trimmed V and J ends, which lost 1 base and 3 bases, there was a span of 10 bases. The CDR3 DNA reads TGTGCCAGCAGTGAAGGGGCCCTATACTACGAGCAGTACTTC. Translating gives CASSEGALYYEQYF.

V is TRBV27 and J is TRBJ2-2; 7 bases map to TRBD2. Germline V lookup: CDR1 MNHEY, CDR2 SMNVEV (reference sequence). Trimming took 8 bases from V and 5 from J; bases not matched to a gene: 8. CDR3 length: 14 residues. The CDR3 DNA follows: TGTGCCAGCCATGCTAGCGGCAAAACCGGGGAGCTGTTTTTT. As protein: CASHASGKTGELFF.